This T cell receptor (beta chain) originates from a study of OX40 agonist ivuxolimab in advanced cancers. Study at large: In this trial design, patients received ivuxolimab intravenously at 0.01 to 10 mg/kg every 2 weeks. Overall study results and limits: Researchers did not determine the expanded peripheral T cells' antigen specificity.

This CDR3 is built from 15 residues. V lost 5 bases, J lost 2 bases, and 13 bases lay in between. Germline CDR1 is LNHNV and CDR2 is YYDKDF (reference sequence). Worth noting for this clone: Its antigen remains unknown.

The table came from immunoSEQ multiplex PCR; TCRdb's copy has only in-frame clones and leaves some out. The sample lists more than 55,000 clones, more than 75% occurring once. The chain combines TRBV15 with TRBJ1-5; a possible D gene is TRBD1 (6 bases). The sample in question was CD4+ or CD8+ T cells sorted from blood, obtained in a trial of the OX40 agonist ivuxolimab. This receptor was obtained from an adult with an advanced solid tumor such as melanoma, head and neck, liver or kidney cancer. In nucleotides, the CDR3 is TGTGCCACCAGCCGGTGGGGGGCACGCAATCAGCCCCAGCATTTT. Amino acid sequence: CATSRWGARNQPQHF.